This T cell receptor (beta chain) originates from a study of OX40 agonist ivuxolimab in advanced cancers. At cycle 4 day 1, cycle 7 day 1, and baseline, blood was sampled. The CDR3 covers 13 residues. CDR1 SGHAT and CDR2 FQNNGV come from the germline V gene. J gave up 5 bases and V 6 bases, and 5 bases lay outside the gene matches. Produced via immunoSEQ multiplex PCR; TCRdb's table is partial and in-frame only. The sample gives 60,000 to 85,000 clones, 65% to 90% of which show up once; almost 1.5% is in the top ten. J is TRBJ1-2 and V is TRBV11-2; 8 nucleotides match TRBD1. This specimen consisted of CD4+ or CD8+ T cells sorted from blood, obtained in a trial of the OX40 agonist ivuxolimab. This receptor was obtained from an adult with an advanced solid tumor such as melanoma, head and neck, liver or kidney cancer. For the CDR3, the DNA is TGTGCCAGCAGACGCGGGACAGGATATGGCTACACCTTC. Translated, it gives CASRRGTGYGYTF. The entire variable domain, with the rest obtained from reference TRBV11-2 and TRBJ1-2, is as follows: EAGVAQSPRYKIIEKRQSVAFWCNPISGHATLYWYQQILGQGPKLLIQFQNNGVVDDSQLPKDRFSAERLKGVDSTLKIQPAKLEDSAVYLCASRRGTGYGYTFGSGTRLTVV.